The 3 T cell receptor beta chains reported below all come from one sample, sequenced in a study of T cell clones after liver transplantation. Sequencing used immunoSEQ multiplex PCR; TCRdb keeps in-frame clones, though not all of them. The profile shows approximately 100,000 clones, 75% to 90% of them singletons. The sample in question was CD4+ T cells from blood, obtained before liver transplant. All receptors come from a human donor who received a liver transplant.

The genes are TRBV2 and TRBJ2-1; D gene uncertain. Germline V gene data show CDR1 as SNHLY and CDR2 as FYNNEI. V was cut by 7 bases and J by 7 bases, with 11 bases left in between. The CDR3 consists of 12 residues. The CDR3 spells CASKLFANEQFF. In DNA, the CDR3 is TGTGCCAGCAAACTATTTGCGAATGAGCAGTTCTTC.

The chain joins TRBV12-2 to TRBJ2-2; TRBD2 is the table's D call and was not checked against the DNA. TRBV12-2 is given as a pseudogene. The CDR3 contains 16 residues. CDR3 DNA: TGTGCAAGTCGCTCCGGGGAGCGGCAGTTCACCGGGGAGCTGTTTTTT. Amino acid sequence: CASRSGERQFTGELFF.

The J gene is TRBJ1-4, the V gene TRBV7-6; tentatively, D is TRBD1 (5 bases). CDR1 and CDR2 from the germline V gene are SGHVS and FNYEAQ. The germline V and J ends were trimmed by 6 bases and 8 bases, with 16 bases remaining between them. CDR3 length: 14 residues. The CDR3 region is CASSPAGAKEKLFF. Written as DNA, the CDR3 is TGTGCCAGCAGTCCCGCCGGGGCCAAAGAAAAACTGTTTTTT.